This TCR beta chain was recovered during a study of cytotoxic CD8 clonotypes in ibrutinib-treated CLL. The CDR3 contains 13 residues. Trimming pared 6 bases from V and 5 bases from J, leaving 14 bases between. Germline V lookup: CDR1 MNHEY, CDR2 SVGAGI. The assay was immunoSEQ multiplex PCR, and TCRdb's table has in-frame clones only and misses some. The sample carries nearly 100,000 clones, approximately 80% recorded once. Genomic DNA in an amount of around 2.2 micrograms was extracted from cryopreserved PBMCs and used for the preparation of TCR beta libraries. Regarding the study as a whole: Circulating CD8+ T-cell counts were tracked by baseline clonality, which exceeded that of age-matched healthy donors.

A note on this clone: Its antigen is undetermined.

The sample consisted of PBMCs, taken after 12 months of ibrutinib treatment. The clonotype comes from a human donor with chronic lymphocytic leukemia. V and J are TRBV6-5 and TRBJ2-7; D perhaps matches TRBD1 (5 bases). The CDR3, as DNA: TGTGCCAGCAGGGGCCTTAGGGGCCACGAGCAGTACTTC. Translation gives CASRGLRGHEQYF.